A selection of T cell receptor beta chains follows, all from one sample in a study of blood T cell repertoires in COVID-19. Profiled with immunoSEQ multiplex PCR; TCRdb holds only in-frame clones, not every one. Seen here are 200,000 to 300,000 clones, approximately 86% observed once, and the top ten hold 5.5%. Sequenced material: peripheral blood. These receptors originate from a human donor in a cohort sampled during active COVID-19. The CDR3 runs from the conserved cysteine through the conserved F or W. A D gene is named only where the DNA matches it firmly. Clone size is stated in some rows and not others, as once, few, many or a class when expanded.

V gene: TRBV30
CDR3 length: 13
J gene: TRBJ2-7
D gene: .
clone size: .
CDR3 DNA: TGTGCCTGGAGTGTAGGGAGCTCCTACGAGCAGTACTTC
CDR3 protein: CAWSVGSSYEQYF

V gene: TRBV2
CDR3 length: 13
J gene: TRBJ2-3
D gene: .
clone size: .
CDR3 DNA: TGTGCCAGCCTCGTAGACAACACAGATACGCAGTATTTT
CDR3 protein: CASLVDNTDTQYF

V gene: TRBV6-6
CDR3 length: 13
J gene: TRBJ1-1
D gene: TRBD1
clone size: .
CDR3 DNA: TGTGCCGGCTCCCGGGACAGAACATCTGAAGCTTTCTTT
CDR3 protein: CAGSRDRTSEAFF

V gene: TRBV6-4
CDR3 length: 16
J gene: TRBJ2-1
D gene: TRBD1
clone size: .
CDR3 DNA: TGTGCCAGCAGTGACTCGTCTAGGACAGGTTTCAATGAGCAGTTCTTC
CDR3 protein: CASSDSSRTGFNEQFF

V gene: TRBV2
CDR3 length: 15
J gene: TRBJ2-2
D gene: TRBD1
clone size: .
CDR3 DNA: TGTGCCAGCAGTGAAAGGACAGGGGGCACCGGGGAGCTGTTTTTT
CDR3 protein: CASSERTGGTGELFF

V gene: TRBV6-6
CDR3 length: 14
J gene: TRBJ1-2
D gene: TRBD1
clone size: .
CDR3 DNA: TGTGCCAGCAGTTCCGGGACAGGTGTCTATGGCTACACCTTC
CDR3 protein: CASSSGTGVYGYTF

V gene: TRBV7-2
CDR3 length: 13
J gene: TRBJ2-1
D gene: TRBD2
clone size: .
CDR3 DNA: TGTGCAGTCAGGCGGGGGGCCTACAATGAGCAGTTCTTC
CDR3 protein: CAVRRGAYNEQFF

V gene: TRBV2
CDR3 length: 14
J gene: TRBJ2-7
D gene: .
clone size: .
CDR3 DNA: TGTGCCAGCAGGGTTCGGGGGGCGAACTACGAGCAGTACTTC
CDR3 protein: CASRVRGANYEQYF

V gene: TRBV5-1
CDR3 length: 15
J gene: TRBJ2-1
D gene: .
clone size: .
CDR3 DNA: TGCGCCAGCAGCTTGGAGTCGAGCTCCTACAATGAGCAGTTCTTC
CDR3 protein: CASSLESSSYNEQFF

V gene: TRBV5-5
CDR3 length: 14
J gene: TRBJ2-5
D gene: .
clone size: .
CDR3 DNA: TGTGCCAGCAGCTTGCTAGGCCGAAAAGAGACCCAGTACTTC
CDR3 protein: CASSLLGRKETQYF

V gene: TRBV30
CDR3 length: 14
J gene: TRBJ1-5
D gene: .
clone size: .
CDR3 DNA: TGTGCCTGGAGTTCAAATCCAGGGAATCAGCCCCAGCATTTT
CDR3 protein: CAWSSNPGNQPQHF

V gene: TRBV4-1
CDR3 length: 14
J gene: TRBJ2-7
D gene: TRBD2
clone size: .
CDR3 DNA: TGCGCCAGCAGTCACAGCGGGAGAGGCCACGAGCAGTACTTC
CDR3 protein: CASSHSGRGHEQYF

V gene: TRBV28
CDR3 length: 14
J gene: TRBJ2-7
D gene: .
clone size: .
CDR3 DNA: TGTGCCAGCAGTTTATGGGGGAGGACCTACGAGCAGTACTTC
CDR3 protein: CASSLWGRTYEQYF

V gene: TRBV19
CDR3 length: 14
J gene: TRBJ2-1
D gene: TRBD2
clone size: .
CDR3 DNA: TGTGCCAGTAGGGGGAGGGGCTCCTACAATGAGCAGTTCTTC
CDR3 protein: CASRGRGSYNEQFF

V gene: TRBV28
CDR3 length: 18
J gene: TRBJ2-1
D gene: TRBD1
clone size: .
CDR3 DNA: TGTGCCAGCAGTGGATGGACAGGGGGGACTAAATCCTACAATGAGCAGTTCTTC
CDR3 protein: CASSGWTGGTKSYNEQFF

V gene: TRBV5-1
CDR3 length: 14
J gene: TRBJ1-1
D gene: TRBD1
clone size: few
CDR3 DNA: TGCGCCAGCAGCTTGGGGGACAGCGGCGCTGAAGCTTTCTTT
CDR3 protein: CASSLGDSGAEAFF

V gene: TRBV6-5
CDR3 length: 15
J gene: TRBJ1-1
D gene: .
clone size: .
CDR3 DNA: TGTGCCACCCAAAGGGGGGGGTACGAGAACACTGAAGCTTTCTTT
CDR3 protein: CATQRGGYENTEAFF

V gene: TRBV11-2
CDR3 length: 15
J gene: TRBJ2-2
D gene: TRBD1
clone size: .
CDR3 DNA: TGTGCCAGCAGCAACCGGGACAGAGACACCGGGGAGCTGTTTTTT
CDR3 protein: CASSNRDRDTGELFF

V gene: TRBV6-1
CDR3 length: 12
J gene: TRBJ2-1
D gene: .
clone size: .
CDR3 DNA: TGTGCCAGCAGTGAACAGGGCAATGAGCAGTTCTTC
CDR3 protein: CASSEQGNEQFF

V gene: TRBV10-2
CDR3 length: 13
J gene: TRBJ1-2
D gene: TRBD1
clone size: .
CDR3 DNA: TGCGCCAGCAGACAGGGGGCCGACTATGGCTACACCTTC
CDR3 protein: CASRQGADYGYTF

V gene: TRBV2
CDR3 length: 14
J gene: TRBJ2-6
D gene: TRBD2
clone size: .
CDR3 DNA: TGTGCCAGCGGGGAGGGCTCTGGGGCCAACGTCCTGACTTTC
CDR3 protein: CASGEGSGANVLTF

V gene: TRBV5-6
CDR3 length: 11
J gene: TRBJ1-2
D gene: .
clone size: medium-sized
CDR3 DNA: TGTGCCAGCAGCTCCAGCTATGGCTACACCTTC
CDR3 protein: CASSSSYGYTF

V gene: TRBV5-5
CDR3 length: 15
J gene: TRBJ1-3
D gene: TRBD1
clone size: .
CDR3 DNA: TGTGCCAGCAGCACGGGGACAGGGGTGGGAAACACCATATATTTT
CDR3 protein: CASSTGTGVGNTIYF

V gene: TRBV18
CDR3 length: 17
J gene: TRBJ2-2
D gene: .
clone size: .
CDR3 DNA: TGTGCCAGCTCACCCCCCTCCATTGGAGGGGGCGGCGGGGAGCTGTTTTTT
CDR3 protein: CASSPPSIGGGGGELFF